Listed here are 25 T cell receptor beta chains from one sample, sequenced in a study of T cell responses to AZD1222 COVID-19 vaccine. The data were produced by immunoSEQ multiplex PCR, yet TCRdb's version contains in-frame clones alone and is incomplete. The table has 130,000 or so clones, approximately 83% seen once; the top ten hold about 8.6%. Sequencing used peripheral blood, obtained on day 0 of AZD1222 vaccination. Receptor source: an adult in good health.

V is TRBV24-1 and J is TRBJ2-1; D ambiguous. Germline loops: CDR1 KGHDR, CDR2 SFDVKD. CDR3 size: 14 residues. V lost 4 bases and J lost 9, with 15 bases in between. CDR3 DNA sequence: TGTGCCACCAGTGACCCCTCTAGGCCAACTGAGCAGTTCTTC. Translating gives CATSDPSRPTEQFF.

V is TRBV19 and J is TRBJ1-1; tentatively, D is TRBD1 (6 bases). Germline V gene sequence: CDR1 LNHDA, CDR2 SQIVND (reference sequence). This CDR3 region has 11 residues. V lost 1 base, J lost 10 bases, and 7 bases lay in between. The CDR3 protein is CASSIGTAAFF. CDR3 in DNA: TGTGCCAGTAGTATAGGGACAGCAGCTTTCTTT.

The rearrangement uses TRBV4-1 and TRBJ1-6, with no clear D. Trimming shortened V by 0 bases and J by 5 bases, and 8 bases separated the two germline ends. The CDR3 sequence is 15 residues long. CDR1 MGHRA and CDR2 YSYEKL come from the germline V gene. Here the CDR3 DNA reads TGCGCCAGCAGCCAAGAGAGAAGGGATAATTCACCCCTCCACTTT. Translation gives CASSQERRDNSPLHF.

The CDR3: CAISGGGSPADTQYF. DNA for the CDR3: TGTGCCATCAGTGGGGGTGGGAGTCCCGCAGATACGCAGTATTTT. This chain joins TRBV10-3 and TRBJ2-3; D is perhaps TRBD2 (5 bases). The CDR3 consists of 15 residues. The germline V gene has CDR1 ENHRY and CDR2 SYGVKD. Trimming removed 4 bases from V and 4 bases from J, with 15 bases in between.

The chain recombines TRBV27 with TRBJ2-5; maybe TRBD1 (6 bases). The length of the CDR3 is 15 residues. The ends were cut back, 2 bases at V and 0 bases at J, with 10 bases in the middle. The germline V gene has CDR1 MNHEY and CDR2 SMNVEV (reference sequence). The CDR3 coding sequence is TGTGCCAGCAGTTTACGTAGGGGGTACCAAGAGACCCAGTACTTC. It specifies CASSLRRGYQETQYF.

The chain links TRBV28 to TRBJ1-2; possibly TRBD1 for D (6 bases). V was pared by 3 bases and J by 4 bases, with 9 bases between. Germline V CDR1 and CDR2: MDHEN, SYDVKM. The CDR3 extends over 13 amino acids. In DNA form, the CDR3 reads TGTGCCAGCAGTTTGAGGACAGCCTATGGCTACACCTTC. Its protein product is CASSLRTAYGYTF.

V usage is TRBV2 and J usage is TRBJ1-1, with D perhaps matching TRBD1 (5 bases). The ends were cut back, 8 bases at V and 4 bases at J, with 11 bases in the middle. Germline values: CDR1 SNHLY, CDR2 FYNNEI. The CDR3 length is 12 residues. CDR3 in DNA: TGTGCCAGCCAGGGAGATAGCACTGAAGCTTTCTTT. It is translated as CASQGDSTEAFF.

This sequence joins TRBV7-2 and TRBJ2-5; the D call may be TRBD1 or TRBD2 (5 bases each). CDR1 SGHTA and CDR2 FQGNSA come from the germline V gene. The CDR3 covers 15 residues. V gave up 5 bases and J gave up 7 bases, with 20 bases separating them. The CDR3 nucleotides are TGTGCCAGCAGCGCCGGTGGGGGTGGTGTTAGGACCCAGTACTTC. Residues: CASSAGGGGVRTQYF.

The chain employs TRBV5-6 and TRBJ1-5, with D uncertain. The CDR3 consists of 11 residues. Between the trimmed V and J ends, which lost 1 base and 8 bases, there was a span of 4 bases. Germline-derived CDR1 and CDR2 are SGHDT and YYEEEE. The CDR3 DNA is TGTGCCAGCAGCTTGTTCGAGCCCCAGCATTTT. It is translated as CASSLFEPQHF.

The chain is built from TRBV11-2 and TRBJ2-4; 7 bases map to TRBD1. From germline, CDR1 is SGHAT and CDR2 FQNNGV. CDR3 size: 14 residues. Trimming at V came to 0 bases and at J to 6 bases, leaving 2 bases not matched to a gene. The CDR3 spells CASSLERQGNIQYF. The CDR3 DNA is TGTGCCAGCAGCTTAGAGCGACAGGGAAACATTCAGTACTTC.

This rearrangement joins TRBV11-2 to TRBJ2-1; 8 bases align to TRBD2. This CDR3 comprises 15 residues. The germline gives CDR1 SGHAT, CDR2 FQNNGV. The trim removed 3 bases at V and 14 bases at J, leaving 15 bases unmatched. The CDR3 DNA is TGTGCCAGCAGCTTGCCCCGCCGGGAGGGCCGTCGGAAGTTCTTC. Its protein is CASSLPRREGRRKFF.

The V call is TRBV27, the J call TRBJ1-6, with TRBD1 matching over 7 bases. The CDR3 has 16 amino acids. V shed 5 bases, J shed 3 bases, and the junction held 7 bases outside the gene matches. Germline V lookup: CDR1 MNHEY, CDR2 SMNVEV (reference sequence). CDR3 residues: CASSGPRTGYNSPLHF. The CDR3 coding sequence is TGTGCCAGCAGTGGACCCAGGACAGGCTATAATTCACCCCTCCACTTT.

The gene calls are TRBV5-1 and TRBJ1-5; 11 nucleotides agree with TRBD1. This CDR3 spans 14 amino acids. Trimming cost V 3 bases and J 7 bases; bases outside gene matches: 3. Germline CDR1 reads SGHRS; CDR2 reads YFSETQ. CDR3 nucleotide sequence: TGCGCCAGCAGCTCGGGACAGGGGGGACAGCCCCAGCATTTT. Protein sequence: CASSSGQGGQPQHF.

The chain has TRBV7-9 and TRBJ2-7; TRBD1 aligns across 7 bases. Germline CDR1 and CDR2: SEHNR and FQNEAQ (reference sequence). This CDR3 is 14 amino acids long. Trimming cost V 4 bases and J 0 bases; bases outside gene matches: 3. In nucleotides, the CDR3 is TGTGCCAGCAGCTGGGGACAGCTCTCCTACGAGCAGTACTTC. Residues: CASSWGQLSYEQYF.

The chain couples TRBV6-6 to TRBJ1-1, with 11 bases aligning to TRBD1. This CDR3 has 14 residues. V shed 6 bases and J 6 bases; nucleotides not matched to a gene: 6. From germline, CDR1 is MNHNY and CDR2 SVGAGI (reference sequence). CDR3 sequence reads: CASSAGQGAPEAFF. CDR3 DNA sequence: TGTGCCAGCAGCGCCGGACAGGGGGCCCCTGAAGCTTTCTTT.

This clone has only one observation. The chain carries TRBV6-5 and TRBJ2-5, with D unresolved. The V end lost 6 bases, the J end lost 5 bases, and 16 bases lay between the germline ends. Germline-derived CDR1 and CDR2 are MNHEY and SVGAGI. The CDR3 totals 14 residues. The CDR3 sequence: CASRALTAEETQYF. CDR3 nucleotide sequence: TGTGCCAGCAGGGCCCTGACGGCAGAGGAGACCCAGTACTTC.

This chain links TRBV9 with TRBJ2-7; 9 bases are shared with TRBD1. CDR3 length: 14 amino acids. Trimming cost V 0 bases and J 6 bases; bases outside gene matches: 4. Per germline, CDR1 SGDLS and CDR2 YYNGEE. As DNA, the CDR3 is TGTGCCAGCAGCGTAGGGGACAGGGCGTCCGAGCAGTACTTC. The encoded protein is CASSVGDRASEQYF.

This clone was recorded once. V gene TRBV10-3 combines with J gene TRBJ2-6, with 7 bases aligning to TRBD2. Unmatched junction bases numbered 3, after V lost 7 bases and J lost 0 bases. The CDR3 runs to 15 residues. CDR1 and CDR2 from the germline V gene are ENHRY and SYGVKD. The CDR3 here is CAIMGGDSGANVLTF. In DNA, the CDR3 is TGTGCCATCATGGGGGGGGACTCTGGGGCCAACGTCCTGACTTTC.

V and J are TRBV7-9 and TRBJ2-7, with TRBD1 as a possible D gene (5 bases). Trimming took off 7 bases at V and 2 bases at J, with 9 bases between the two ends. The CDR3 consists of 12 residues. Germline CDR1 and CDR2: SEHNR and FQNEAQ (reference sequence). CDR3 bases: TGTGCCAGCACGAGACAGACCTACGAGCAGTACTTC. Translating it yields CASTRQTYEQYF.

On this clone: The junction does not match germline at one end; this may be a read error. The chain recombines TRBV19 with TRBJ1-2; unclear D gene. The CDR3 totals 13 residues. The germline gives CDR1 LNHDA, CDR2 SQIVND (reference sequence). The DNA of the CDR3 is TGTGCCAGTAGCATAGGGAGAGTTACCGGGCTCAGCTTC. Its translation is CASSIGRVTGLSF.

The rearrangement links TRBV19 to TRBJ2-3; tentatively, D is TRBD1 (5 bases). Germline CDR1 LNHDA, CDR2 SQIVND (reference sequence). V was cut by 2 bases and J by 4 bases, with 10 bases left in between. CDR3 size: 14 residues. CDR3 sequence: CASSILAGPDTQYF. CDR3 DNA: TGTGCCAGTAGTATACTGGCAGGGCCAGATACGCAGTATTTT.

This sequence joins TRBV6-4 and TRBJ1-2, with 7 bases identical to TRBD1. V was pared by 6 bases and J by 8 bases, with 12 bases of the junction left unmatched. This CDR3 region has 14 residues. Germline CDR1 and CDR2: MRHNA and SNTAGT. CDR3 DNA: TGTGCCAGCAGGGCGACAGGGATAATCGACGGCTACACCTTC. The encoded protein is CASRATGIIDGYTF.

The chain recombines TRBV19 with TRBJ1-1; D gene uncertain. The CDR3 is 15 residues long. Deletions cut 3 bases from V and 1 base from J, with 12 bases between. The germline V gene encodes CDR1 LNHDA and CDR2 SQIVND (reference sequence). CDR3 in amino acids: CASSIISGGNTEAFF. CDR3 DNA sequence: TGTGCCAGTAGTATTATCAGCGGAGGGAACACTGAAGCTTTCTTT.

The V call is TRBV11-3, the J call TRBJ2-5; 9 bases map to TRBD2. Germline loops: CDR1 SGHNT, CDR2 YENEEA. The CDR3 runs 15 residues. Trimming cost V 1 base and J 5 bases; bases outside gene matches: 5. CDR3 nucleotides: TGTGCCAGCAGCTTAGGAAGCGGGGGGTGGGAGACCCAGTACTTC. Translated, it gives CASSLGSGGWETQYF.

The CDR3 DNA is TGCGCCAGCAGCTTTGTCGGACAGGGCCGCGATGAGCAGTTCTTC. It specifies CASSFVGQGRDEQFF. The genes are TRBV5-1 and TRBJ2-1, with 8 bases matching TRBD1. This CDR3 is built from 15 residues. V was pared by 2 bases and J by 8 bases, with 9 bases of the junction left unmatched. CDR1 is SGHRS and CDR2 is YFSETQ in the germline V gene.